A single sample is the source of the 5 T cell receptor beta chains below, sequenced in a study of cytomegalovirus exposure and HLA in healthy donors. The PCR had 60 Vbeta and 13 Jbeta primers. TCRdb keeps only in-frame clones here, not all; method: immunoSEQ multiplex PCR. The data hold approximately 110,000 clones, with about 79% observed a single time. The sample was PBMCs. The receptor source for this set is a woman aged 18-29 years in good health and CMV-seronegative.

In the case of this clone: Other DNA sequences in this specimen translate into the identical CDR3. This chain connects TRBV6-4 to TRBJ2-3; possible D gene TRBD1, 6 bases. Germline CDR1 reads MRHNA; CDR2 reads SNTAGT. The CDR3 spans 15 residues. The V end was cut by 0 bases, the J end by 0 bases, with 7 bases between. The CDR3 DNA follows: TGTGCCAGCAGTGACTCGGGGACAAGCACAGATACGCAGTATTTT. Translating it yields CASSDSGTSTDTQYF.

In its sample, this clone was seen a few times. As DNA, the CDR3 is TGCGCCAGCAGCTTGGCCGGAGGGGTGGGCACCGGGGAGCTGTTTTTT. Translated: CASSLAGGVGTGELFF. The chain carries TRBV5-1 and TRBJ2-2, with D possibly TRBD2 on 6 matching bases. Deletions cut 0 bases from V and 4 bases from J, with 13 bases between. The CDR3 is made up of 16 amino acids. The V gene's germline CDR1 is SGHRS and CDR2 YFSETQ.

This clone was seen more than once but under ten times. The J gene is TRBJ2-3, the V gene TRBV2; 7 bases match TRBD1. Germline loops: CDR1 SNHLY, CDR2 FYNNEI. V lost 9 bases, J lost 1 base, and 1 base stayed unmatched. This CDR3 contains 12 residues. The CDR3 coding sequence is TGTGCCAGTACAGGGGGCACAGATACGCAGTATTTT. Amino acids: CASTGGTDTQYF.

V usage is TRBV5-1 and J usage is TRBJ2-2, with 7 bases lining up with TRBD1. The CDR3 covers 16 residues. V shed 1 base, J shed 7 bases, and the junction held 10 bases outside the gene matches. Per the germline V gene, CDR1 is SGHRS and CDR2 is YFSETQ. This CDR3 is CASSLSQGVYNGELFF. CDR3 sequence (DNA): TGCGCCAGCAGCTTGTCCCAGGGGGTATACAACGGGGAGCTGTTTTTT.

The chain is built from TRBV5-1 and TRBJ1-5, with TRBD1 matching 7 bases. This CDR3 spans 14 amino acids. The V and J ends lost 2 bases and 6 bases, in that order; junction bases with no gene match: 5. Germline values: CDR1 SGHRS, CDR2 YFSETQ. CDR3 sequence (DNA): TGCGCCAGCAGCTTACGGGCAGGGGGTCAGCCCCAGCATTTT. This encodes CASSLRAGGQPQHF.